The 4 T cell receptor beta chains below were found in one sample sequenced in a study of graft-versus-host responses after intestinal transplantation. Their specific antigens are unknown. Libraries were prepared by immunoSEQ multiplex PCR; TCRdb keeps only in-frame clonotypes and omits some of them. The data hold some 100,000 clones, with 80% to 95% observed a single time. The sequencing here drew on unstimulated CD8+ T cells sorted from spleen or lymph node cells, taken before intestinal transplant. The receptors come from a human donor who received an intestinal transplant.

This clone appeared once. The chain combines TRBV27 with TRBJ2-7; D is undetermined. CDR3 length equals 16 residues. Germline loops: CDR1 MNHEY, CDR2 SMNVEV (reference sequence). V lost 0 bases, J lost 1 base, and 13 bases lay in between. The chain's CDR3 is CASSLSGTLRSYEQYF. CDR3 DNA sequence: TGTGCCAGCAGTTTATCGGGTACACTACGATCCTACGAGCAGTACTTC.

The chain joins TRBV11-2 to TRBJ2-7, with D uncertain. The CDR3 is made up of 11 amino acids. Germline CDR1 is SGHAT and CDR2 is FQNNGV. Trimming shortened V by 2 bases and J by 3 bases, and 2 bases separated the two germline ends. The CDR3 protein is CASSLIYEQYF. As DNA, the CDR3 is TGTGCCAGCAGCTTAATCTACGAGCAGTACTTC. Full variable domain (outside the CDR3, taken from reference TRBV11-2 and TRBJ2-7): EAGVAQSPRYKIIEKRQSVAFWCNPISGHATLYWYQQILGQGPKLLIQFQNNGVVDDSQLPKDRFSAERLKGVDSTLKIQPAKLEDSAVYLCASSLIYEQYFGPGTRLTVT.

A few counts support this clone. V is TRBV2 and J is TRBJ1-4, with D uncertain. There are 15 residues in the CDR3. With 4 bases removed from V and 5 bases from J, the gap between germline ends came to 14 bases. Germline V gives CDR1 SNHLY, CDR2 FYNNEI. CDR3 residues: CASSAMEGGNEKLFF. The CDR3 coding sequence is TGTGCCAGCAGTGCGATGGAGGGCGGGAATGAAAAACTGTTTTTT.

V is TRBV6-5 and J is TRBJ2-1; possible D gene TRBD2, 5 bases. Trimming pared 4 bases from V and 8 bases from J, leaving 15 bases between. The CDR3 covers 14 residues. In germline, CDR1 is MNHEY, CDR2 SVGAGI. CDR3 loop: CASSSVYSSDEQFF. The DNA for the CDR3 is TGTGCCAGCAGTTCGGTTTATAGTAGCGATGAGCAGTTCTTC.